The text below deals with one T cell receptor beta chain. The data derive from a study of blood T cell repertoires in COVID-19. For the study at large: PBMCs, B-cell-depleted T cells, or T cells were the source of the cDNA or gDNA that made up the material.

The table came from immunoSEQ multiplex PCR; TCRdb's copy has only in-frame clones and leaves some out. In the table there are about 210,000 clones, about 82% of which are singletons. Those enrolled in Seattle joined during active infection and were followed longitudinally afterward. The CDR3 has 17 amino acids. The germline V gene encodes CDR1 LGHNA and CDR2 YSLEER. Trimming shortened V by 2 bases and J by 0 bases, and 16 bases separated the two germline ends. Sequencing input: peripheral blood. The rearrangement links TRBV4-3 to TRBJ1-1; D unresolved. The TCR originated in a woman in her seventies with COVID-19, enrolled during active disease. Written as DNA, the CDR3 is TGCGCCAGCAGCCAATCCCTTCGAGACAACCTGAACACTGAAGCTTTCTTT. Protein sequence: CASSQSLRDNLNTEAFF.